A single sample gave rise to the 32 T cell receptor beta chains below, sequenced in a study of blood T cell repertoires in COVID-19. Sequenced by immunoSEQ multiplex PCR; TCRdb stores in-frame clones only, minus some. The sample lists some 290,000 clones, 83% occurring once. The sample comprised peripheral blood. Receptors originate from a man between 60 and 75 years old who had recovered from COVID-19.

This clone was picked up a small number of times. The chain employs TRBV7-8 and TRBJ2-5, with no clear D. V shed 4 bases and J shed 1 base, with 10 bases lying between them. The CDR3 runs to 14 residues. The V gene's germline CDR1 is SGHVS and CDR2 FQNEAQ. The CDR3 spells CASSSGVVQETQYF. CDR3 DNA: TGTGCCAGCAGCTCCGGAGTAGTCCAAGAGACCCAGTACTTC.

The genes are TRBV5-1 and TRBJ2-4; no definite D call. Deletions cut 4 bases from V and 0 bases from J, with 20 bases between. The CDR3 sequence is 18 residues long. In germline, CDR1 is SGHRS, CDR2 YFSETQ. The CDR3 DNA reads TGCGCCAGCAGCCCAAGCCTAGTCGGCGAACTAGCCAAAAACATTCAGTACTTC. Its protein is CASSPSLVGELAKNIQYF. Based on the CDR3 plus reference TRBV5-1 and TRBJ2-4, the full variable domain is KAGVTQTPRYLIKTRGQQVTLSCSPISGHRSVSWYQQTPGQGLQFLFEYFSETQRNKGNFPGRFSGRQFSNSRSEMNVSTLELGDSALYLCASSPSLVGELAKNIQYFGAGTRLSVL.

The CDR3 sequence: CASSSQGYKNIQYF. The CDR3 DNA follows: TGTGCCAGTAGTTCCCAGGGGTACAAAAACATTCAGTACTTC. The chain links TRBV19 to TRBJ2-4; a weak D match, TRBD1 (6 bases). The V end was cut by 5 bases, the J end by 3 bases, with 11 bases between. Germline values: CDR1 LNHDA, CDR2 SQIVND (reference sequence). This CDR3 contains 14 residues. Drawing the rest from reference TRBV19 and TRBJ2-4, the complete variable domain is DGGITQSPKYLFRKEGQNVTLSCEQNLNHDAMYWYRQDPGQGLRLIYYSQIVNDFQKGDIAEGYSVSREKKESFPLTVTSAQKNPTAFYLCASSSQGYKNIQYFGAGTRLSVL.

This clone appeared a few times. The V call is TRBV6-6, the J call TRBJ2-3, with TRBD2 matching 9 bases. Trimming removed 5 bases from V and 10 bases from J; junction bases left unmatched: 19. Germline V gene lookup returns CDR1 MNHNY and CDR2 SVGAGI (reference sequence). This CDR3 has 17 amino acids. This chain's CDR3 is CASSPSRAGGSLRAQYF. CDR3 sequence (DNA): TGTGCCAGCAGTCCCTCTCGCGCGGGAGGGTCCCTTAGGGCGCAGTATTTT.

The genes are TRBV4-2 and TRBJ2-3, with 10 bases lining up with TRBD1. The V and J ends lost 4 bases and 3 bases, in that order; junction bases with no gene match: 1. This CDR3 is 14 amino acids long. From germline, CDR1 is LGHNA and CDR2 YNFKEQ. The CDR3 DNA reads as TGTGCCAGCAGCCCGGGACAGGGGACAGATACGCAGTATTTT. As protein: CASSPGQGTDTQYF.

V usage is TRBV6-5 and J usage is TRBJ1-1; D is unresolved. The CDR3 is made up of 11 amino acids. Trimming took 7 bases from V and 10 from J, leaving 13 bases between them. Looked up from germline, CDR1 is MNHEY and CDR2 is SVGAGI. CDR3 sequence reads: CASIATLTAFF. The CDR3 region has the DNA TGTGCCAGCATCGCGACTCTGACAGCTTTCTTT.

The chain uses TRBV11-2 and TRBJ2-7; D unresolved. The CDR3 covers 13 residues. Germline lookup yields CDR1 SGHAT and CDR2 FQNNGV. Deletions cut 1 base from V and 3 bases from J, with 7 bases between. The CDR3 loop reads CASSLGNNYEQYF. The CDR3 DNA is TGTGCCAGCAGCTTAGGCAACAACTACGAGCAGTACTTC.

CDR3 amino acids: CATTPTGEIRKLFF. The CDR3 DNA reads TGTGCCACTACCCCGACAGGAGAAATTCGAAAACTGTTTTTT. The chain has TRBV15 and TRBJ1-4; D is perhaps TRBD1 (6 bases). Germline lookup yields CDR1 LNHNV and CDR2 YYDKDF (reference sequence). CDR3 length: 14 amino acids. V was shortened by 9 bases and J by 10 bases, with 21 bases between the two germline ends.

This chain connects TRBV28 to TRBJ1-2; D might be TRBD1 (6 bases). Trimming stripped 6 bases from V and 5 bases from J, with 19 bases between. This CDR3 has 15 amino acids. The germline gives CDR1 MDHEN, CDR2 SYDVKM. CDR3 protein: CASSTGLGAGYGYTF. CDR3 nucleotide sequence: TGTGCCAGCAGCACCGGGCTGGGGGCAGGTTATGGCTACACCTTC.

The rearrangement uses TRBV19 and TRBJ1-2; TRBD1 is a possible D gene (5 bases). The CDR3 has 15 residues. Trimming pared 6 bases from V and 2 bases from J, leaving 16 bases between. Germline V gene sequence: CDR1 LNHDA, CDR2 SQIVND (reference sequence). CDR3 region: CASSTGEGTNYGYTF. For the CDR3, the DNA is TGTGCCAGTAGCACGGGGGAAGGGACGAACTATGGCTACACCTTC.

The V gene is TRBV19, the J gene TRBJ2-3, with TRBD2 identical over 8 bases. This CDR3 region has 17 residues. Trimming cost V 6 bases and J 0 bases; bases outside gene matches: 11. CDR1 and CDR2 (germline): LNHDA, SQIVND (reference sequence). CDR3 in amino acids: CASSLRRGDGSTDTQYF. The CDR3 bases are TGTGCCAGTAGCCTCCGGCGGGGGGATGGTAGCACAGATACGCAGTATTTT.

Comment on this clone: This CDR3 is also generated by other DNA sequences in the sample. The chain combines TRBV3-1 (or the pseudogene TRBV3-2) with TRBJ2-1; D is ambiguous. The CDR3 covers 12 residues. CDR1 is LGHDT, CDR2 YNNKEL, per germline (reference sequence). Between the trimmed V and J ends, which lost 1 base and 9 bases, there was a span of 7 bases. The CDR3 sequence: CASSQVAGEQFF. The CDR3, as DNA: TGTGCCAGCAGCCAAGTAGCCGGTGAGCAGTTCTTC.

The CDR3 DNA sequence: TGTGCCAGCAGTCCTCTAGCGGGAGGTTCGGGGGAGCAGTTCTTC. As protein: CASSPLAGGSGEQFF. The chain has TRBV7-2 and TRBJ2-1, with 11 bases matching TRBD2. This CDR3 is built from 15 residues. With 6 bases clipped from V and 10 bases from J, the junction kept 11 bases outside the gene matches. From germline, CDR1 is SGHTA and CDR2 FQGNSA.

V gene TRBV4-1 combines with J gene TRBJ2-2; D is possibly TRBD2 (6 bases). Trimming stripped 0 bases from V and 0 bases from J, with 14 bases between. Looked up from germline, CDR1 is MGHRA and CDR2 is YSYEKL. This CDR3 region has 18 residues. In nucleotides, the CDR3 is TGCGCCAGCAGCCAAGAGGTGATGCGGGGATCGAACACCGGGGAGCTGTTTTTT. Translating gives CASSQEVMRGSNTGELFF.

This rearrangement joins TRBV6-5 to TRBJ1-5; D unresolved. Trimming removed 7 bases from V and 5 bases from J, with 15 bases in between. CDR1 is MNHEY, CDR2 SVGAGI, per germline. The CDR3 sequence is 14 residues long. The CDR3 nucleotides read TGTGCCAGCACCCTGGCCGCCCAGGATCAGCCCCAGCATTTT. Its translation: CASTLAAQDQPQHF.

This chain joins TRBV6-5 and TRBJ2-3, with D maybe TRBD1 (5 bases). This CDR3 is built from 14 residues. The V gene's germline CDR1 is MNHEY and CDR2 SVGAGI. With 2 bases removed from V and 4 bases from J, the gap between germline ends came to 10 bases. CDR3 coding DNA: TGTGCCAGCAGTTACGCGGCCAGGGCAGATACGCAGTATTTT. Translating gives CASSYAARADTQYF.

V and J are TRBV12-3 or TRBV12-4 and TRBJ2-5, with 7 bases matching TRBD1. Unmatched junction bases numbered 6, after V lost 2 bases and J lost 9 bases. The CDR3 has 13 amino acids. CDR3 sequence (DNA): TGTGCCAGCAGTTTATCCGGACAGGCGGCCCAGTACTTC. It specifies CASSLSGQAAQYF.

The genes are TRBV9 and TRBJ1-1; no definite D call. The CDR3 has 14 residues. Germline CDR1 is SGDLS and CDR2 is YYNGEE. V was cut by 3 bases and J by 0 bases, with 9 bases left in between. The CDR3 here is CASSDTALNTEAFF. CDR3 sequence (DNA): TGTGCCAGCAGCGATACAGCTTTGAACACTGAAGCTTTCTTT. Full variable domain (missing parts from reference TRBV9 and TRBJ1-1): DSGVTQTPKHLITATGQRVTLRCSPRSGDLSVYWYQQSLDQGLQFLIQYYNGEERAKGNILERFSAQQFPDLHSELNLSSLELGDSALYFCASSDTALNTEAFFGQGTRLTVV.

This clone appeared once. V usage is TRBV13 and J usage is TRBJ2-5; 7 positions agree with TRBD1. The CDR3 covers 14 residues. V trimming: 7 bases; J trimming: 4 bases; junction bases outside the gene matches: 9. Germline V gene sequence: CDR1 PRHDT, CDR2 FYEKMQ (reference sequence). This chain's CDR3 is CASTPTGNLETQYF. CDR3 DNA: TGTGCCAGCACCCCGACAGGGAATCTAGAGACCCAGTACTTC.

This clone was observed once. The CDR3 region is CASSWGTGGVSNTEAFF. The DNA for the CDR3 is TGTGCCAGCAGTTGGGGGACAGGGGGGGTCTCGAACACTGAAGCTTTCTTT. The rearrangement links TRBV28 to TRBJ1-1, with 11 bases aligning to TRBD1. The CDR3 runs to 17 residues. Germline V CDR1 and CDR2: MDHEN, SYDVKM. Trimming cost V 4 bases and J 1 base; bases outside gene matches: 8.

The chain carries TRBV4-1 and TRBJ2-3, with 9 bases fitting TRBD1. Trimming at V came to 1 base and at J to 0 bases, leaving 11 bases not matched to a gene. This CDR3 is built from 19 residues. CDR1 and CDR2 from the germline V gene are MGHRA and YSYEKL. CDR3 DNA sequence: TGCGCCAGCAGCCAAGTCTCAATCCCGGGACAGGGAAGCACAGATACGCAGTATTTT. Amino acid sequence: CASSQVSIPGQGSTDTQYF.

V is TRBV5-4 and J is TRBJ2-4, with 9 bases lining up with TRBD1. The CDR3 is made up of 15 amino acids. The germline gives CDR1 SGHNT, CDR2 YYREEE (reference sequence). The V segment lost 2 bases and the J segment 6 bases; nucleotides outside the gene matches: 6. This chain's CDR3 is CASSLKDRGRNIQYF. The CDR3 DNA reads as TGTGCCAGCAGCTTAAAGGACAGGGGCAGAAACATTCAGTACTTC.

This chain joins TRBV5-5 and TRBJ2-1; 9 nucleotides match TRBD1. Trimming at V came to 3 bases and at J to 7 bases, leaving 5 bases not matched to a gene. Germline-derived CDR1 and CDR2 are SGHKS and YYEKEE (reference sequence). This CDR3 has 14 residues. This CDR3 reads CASSWRTGVNEQFF. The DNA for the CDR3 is TGTGCCAGCAGCTGGAGGACAGGGGTGAATGAGCAGTTCTTC.

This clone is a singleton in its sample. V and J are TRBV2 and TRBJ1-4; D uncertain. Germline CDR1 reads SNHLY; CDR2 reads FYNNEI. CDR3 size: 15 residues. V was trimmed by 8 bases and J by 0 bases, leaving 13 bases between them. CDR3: CASDPGRATNEKLFF. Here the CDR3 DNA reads TGTGCCAGCGACCCCGGCCGGGCAACTAATGAAAAACTGTTTTTT. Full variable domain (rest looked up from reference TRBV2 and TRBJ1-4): EPEVTQTPSHQVTQMGQEVILRCVPISNHLYFYWYRQILGQKVEFLVSFYNNEISEKSEIFDDQFSVERPDGSNFTLKIRSTKLEDSAMYFCASDPGRATNEKLFFGSGTQLSVL.

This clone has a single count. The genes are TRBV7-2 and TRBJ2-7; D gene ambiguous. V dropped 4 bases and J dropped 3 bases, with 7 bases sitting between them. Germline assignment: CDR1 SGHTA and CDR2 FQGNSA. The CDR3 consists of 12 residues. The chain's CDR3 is CASSSTYYEQYF. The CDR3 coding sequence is TGTGCCAGCAGCTCAACTTACTACGAGCAGTACTTC.

The CDR3 loop reads CASRLVTYNEQFF. DNA of the CDR3: TGTGCCAGCAGACTAGTAACTTACAATGAGCAGTTCTTC. The chain employs TRBV6-5 and TRBJ2-1; possibly TRBD2 for D (5 bases). This CDR3 spans 13 amino acids. From germline, CDR1 is MNHEY and CDR2 SVGAGI. The V end was cut by 6 bases, the J end by 4 bases, with 10 bases between.

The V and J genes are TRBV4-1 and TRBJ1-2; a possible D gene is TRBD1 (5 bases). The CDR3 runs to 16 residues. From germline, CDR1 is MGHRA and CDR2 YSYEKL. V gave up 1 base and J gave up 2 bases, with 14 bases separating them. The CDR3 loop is CASSQAPGGINYGYTF. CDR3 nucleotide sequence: TGCGCCAGCAGCCAAGCTCCCGGGGGAATAAACTATGGCTACACCTTC.

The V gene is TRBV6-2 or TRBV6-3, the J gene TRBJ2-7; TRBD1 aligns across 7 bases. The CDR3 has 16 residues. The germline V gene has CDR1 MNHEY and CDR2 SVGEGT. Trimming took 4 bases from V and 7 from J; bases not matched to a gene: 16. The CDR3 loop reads CASSWRIGTALGEQYF. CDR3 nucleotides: TGTGCCAGCAGTTGGCGCATAGGGACAGCCCTGGGGGAGCAGTACTTC.

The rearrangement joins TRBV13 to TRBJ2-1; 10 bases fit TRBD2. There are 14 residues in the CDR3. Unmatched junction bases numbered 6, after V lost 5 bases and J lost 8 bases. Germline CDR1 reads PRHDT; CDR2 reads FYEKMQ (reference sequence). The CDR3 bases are TGTGCCAGCAGCCGGACTAGCGGATGGGATGAGCAGTTCTTC. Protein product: CASSRTSGWDEQFF.

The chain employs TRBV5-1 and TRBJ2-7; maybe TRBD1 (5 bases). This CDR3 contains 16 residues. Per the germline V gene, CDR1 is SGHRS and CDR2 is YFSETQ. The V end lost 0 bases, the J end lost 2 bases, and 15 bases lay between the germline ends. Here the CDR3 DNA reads TGCGCCAGCAGCTTGGCCGTAATGGGGCGCGCCTACGAGCAGTACTTC. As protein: CASSLAVMGRAYEQYF.

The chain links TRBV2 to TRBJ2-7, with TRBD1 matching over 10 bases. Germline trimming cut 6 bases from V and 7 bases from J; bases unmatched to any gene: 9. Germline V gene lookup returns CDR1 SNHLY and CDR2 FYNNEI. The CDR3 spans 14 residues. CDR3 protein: CASRPGQGLREQYF. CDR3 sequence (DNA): TGTGCCAGCAGGCCGGGACAGGGGCTACGAGAGCAGTACTTC.

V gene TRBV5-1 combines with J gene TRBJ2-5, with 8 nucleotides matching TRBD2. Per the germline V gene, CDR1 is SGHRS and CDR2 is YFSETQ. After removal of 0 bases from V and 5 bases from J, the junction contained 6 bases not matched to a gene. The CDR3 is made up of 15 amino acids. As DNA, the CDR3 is TGCGCCAGCAGCTTGGCCAGTAGCGGGATGGAGACCCAGTACTTC. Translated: CASSLASSGMETQYF. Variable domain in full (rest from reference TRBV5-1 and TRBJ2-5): KAGVTQTPRYLIKTRGQQVTLSCSPISGHRSVSWYQQTPGQGLQFLFEYFSETQRNKGNFPGRFSGRQFSNSRSEMNVSTLELGDSALYLCASSLASSGMETQYFGPGTRLLVL.